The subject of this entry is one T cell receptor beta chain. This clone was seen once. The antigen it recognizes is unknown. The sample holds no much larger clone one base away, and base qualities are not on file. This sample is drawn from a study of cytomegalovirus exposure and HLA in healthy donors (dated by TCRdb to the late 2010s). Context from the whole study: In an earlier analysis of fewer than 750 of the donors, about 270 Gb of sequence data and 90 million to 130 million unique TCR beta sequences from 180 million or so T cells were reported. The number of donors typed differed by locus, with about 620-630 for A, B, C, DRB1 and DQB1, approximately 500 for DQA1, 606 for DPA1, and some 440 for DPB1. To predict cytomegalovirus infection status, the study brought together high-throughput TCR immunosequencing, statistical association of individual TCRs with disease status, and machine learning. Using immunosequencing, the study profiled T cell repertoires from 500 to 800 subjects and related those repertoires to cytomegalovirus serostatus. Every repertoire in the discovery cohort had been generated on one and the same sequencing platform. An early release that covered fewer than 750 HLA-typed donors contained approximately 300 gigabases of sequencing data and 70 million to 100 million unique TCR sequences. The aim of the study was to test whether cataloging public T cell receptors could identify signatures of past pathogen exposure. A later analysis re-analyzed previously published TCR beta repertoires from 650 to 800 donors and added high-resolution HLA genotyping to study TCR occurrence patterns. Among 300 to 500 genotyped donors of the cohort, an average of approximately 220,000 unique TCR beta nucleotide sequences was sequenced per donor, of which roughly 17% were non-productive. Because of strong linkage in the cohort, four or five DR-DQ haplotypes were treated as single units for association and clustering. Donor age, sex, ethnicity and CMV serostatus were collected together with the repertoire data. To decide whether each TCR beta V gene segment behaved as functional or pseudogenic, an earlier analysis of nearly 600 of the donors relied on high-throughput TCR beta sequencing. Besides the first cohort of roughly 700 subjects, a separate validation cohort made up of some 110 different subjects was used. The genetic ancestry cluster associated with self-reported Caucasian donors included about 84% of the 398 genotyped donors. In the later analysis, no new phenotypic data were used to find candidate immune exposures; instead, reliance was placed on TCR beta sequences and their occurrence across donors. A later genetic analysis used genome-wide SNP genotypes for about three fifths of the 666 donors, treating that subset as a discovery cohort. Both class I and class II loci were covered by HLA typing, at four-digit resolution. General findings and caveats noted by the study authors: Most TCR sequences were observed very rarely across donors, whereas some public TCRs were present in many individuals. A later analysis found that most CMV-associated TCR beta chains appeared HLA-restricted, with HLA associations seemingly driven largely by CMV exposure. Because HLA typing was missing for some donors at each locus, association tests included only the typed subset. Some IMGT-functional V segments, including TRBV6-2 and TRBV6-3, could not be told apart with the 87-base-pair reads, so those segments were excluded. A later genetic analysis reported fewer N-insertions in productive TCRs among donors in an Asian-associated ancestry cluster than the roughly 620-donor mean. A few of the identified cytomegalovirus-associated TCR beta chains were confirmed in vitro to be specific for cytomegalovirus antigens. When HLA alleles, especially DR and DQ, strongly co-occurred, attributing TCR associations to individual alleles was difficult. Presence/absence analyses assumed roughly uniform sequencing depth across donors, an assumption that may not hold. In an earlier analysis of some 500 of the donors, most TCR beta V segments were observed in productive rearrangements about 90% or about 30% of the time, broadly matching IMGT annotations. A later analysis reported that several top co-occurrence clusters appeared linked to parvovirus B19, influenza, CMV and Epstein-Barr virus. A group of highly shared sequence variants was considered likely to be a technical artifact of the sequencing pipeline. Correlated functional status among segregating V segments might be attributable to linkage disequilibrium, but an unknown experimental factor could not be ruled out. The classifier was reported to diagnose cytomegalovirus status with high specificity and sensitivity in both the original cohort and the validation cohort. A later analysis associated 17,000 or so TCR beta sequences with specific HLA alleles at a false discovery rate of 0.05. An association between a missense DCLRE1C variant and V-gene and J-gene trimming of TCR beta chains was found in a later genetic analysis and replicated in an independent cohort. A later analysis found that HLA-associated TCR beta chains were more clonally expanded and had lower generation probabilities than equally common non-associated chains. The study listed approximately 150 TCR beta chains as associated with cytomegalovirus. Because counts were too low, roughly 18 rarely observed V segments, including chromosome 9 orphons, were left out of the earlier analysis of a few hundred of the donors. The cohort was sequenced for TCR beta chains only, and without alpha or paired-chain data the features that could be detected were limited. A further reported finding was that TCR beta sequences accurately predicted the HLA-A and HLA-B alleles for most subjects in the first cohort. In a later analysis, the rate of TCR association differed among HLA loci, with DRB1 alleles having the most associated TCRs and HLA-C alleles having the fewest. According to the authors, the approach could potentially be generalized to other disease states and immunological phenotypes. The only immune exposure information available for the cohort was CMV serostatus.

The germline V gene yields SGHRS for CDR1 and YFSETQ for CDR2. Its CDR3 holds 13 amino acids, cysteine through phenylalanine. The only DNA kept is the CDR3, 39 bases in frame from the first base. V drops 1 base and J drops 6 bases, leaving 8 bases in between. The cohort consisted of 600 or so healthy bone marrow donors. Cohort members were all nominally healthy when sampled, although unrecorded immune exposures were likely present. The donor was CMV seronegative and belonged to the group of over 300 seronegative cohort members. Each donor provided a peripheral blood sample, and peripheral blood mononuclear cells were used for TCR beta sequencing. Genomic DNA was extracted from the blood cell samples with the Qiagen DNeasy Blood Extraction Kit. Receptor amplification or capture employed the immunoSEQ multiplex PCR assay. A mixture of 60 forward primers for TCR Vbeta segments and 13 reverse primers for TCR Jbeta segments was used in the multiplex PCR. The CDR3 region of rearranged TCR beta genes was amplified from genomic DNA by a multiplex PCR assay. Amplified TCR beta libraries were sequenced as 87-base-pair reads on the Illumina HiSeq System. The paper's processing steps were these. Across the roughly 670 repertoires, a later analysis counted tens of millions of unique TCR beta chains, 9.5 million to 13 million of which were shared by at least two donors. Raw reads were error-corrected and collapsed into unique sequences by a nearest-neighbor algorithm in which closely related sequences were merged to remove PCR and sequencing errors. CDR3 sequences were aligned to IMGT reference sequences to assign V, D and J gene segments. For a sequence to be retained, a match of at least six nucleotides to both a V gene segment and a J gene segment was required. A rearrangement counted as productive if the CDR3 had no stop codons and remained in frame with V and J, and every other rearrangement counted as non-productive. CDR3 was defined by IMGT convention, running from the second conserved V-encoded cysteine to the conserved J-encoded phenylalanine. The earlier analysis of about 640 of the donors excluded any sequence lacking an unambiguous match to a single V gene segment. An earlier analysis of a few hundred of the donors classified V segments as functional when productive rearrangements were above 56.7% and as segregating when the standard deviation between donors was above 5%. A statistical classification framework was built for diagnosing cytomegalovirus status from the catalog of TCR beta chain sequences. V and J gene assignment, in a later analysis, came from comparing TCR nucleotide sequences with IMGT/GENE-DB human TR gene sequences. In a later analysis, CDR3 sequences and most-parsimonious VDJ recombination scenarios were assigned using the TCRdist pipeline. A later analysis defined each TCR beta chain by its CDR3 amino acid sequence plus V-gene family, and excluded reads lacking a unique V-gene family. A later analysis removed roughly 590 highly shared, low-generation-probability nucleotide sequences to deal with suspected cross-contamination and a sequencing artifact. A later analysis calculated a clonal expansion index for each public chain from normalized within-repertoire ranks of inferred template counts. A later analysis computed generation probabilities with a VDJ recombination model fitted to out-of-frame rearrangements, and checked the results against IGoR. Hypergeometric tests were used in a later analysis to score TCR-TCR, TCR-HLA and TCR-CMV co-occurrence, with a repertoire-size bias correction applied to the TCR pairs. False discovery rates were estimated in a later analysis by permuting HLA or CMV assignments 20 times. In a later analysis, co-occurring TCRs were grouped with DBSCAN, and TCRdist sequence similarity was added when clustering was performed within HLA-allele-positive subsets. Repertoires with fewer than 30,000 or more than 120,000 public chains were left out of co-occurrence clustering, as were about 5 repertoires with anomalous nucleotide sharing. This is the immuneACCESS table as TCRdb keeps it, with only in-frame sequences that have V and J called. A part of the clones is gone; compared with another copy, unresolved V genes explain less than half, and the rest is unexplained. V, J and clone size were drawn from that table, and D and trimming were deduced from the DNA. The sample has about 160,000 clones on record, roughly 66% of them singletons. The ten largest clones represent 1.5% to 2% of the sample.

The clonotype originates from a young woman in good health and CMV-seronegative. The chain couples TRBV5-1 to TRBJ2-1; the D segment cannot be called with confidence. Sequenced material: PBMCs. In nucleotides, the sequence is TGCGCCAGCAGCTTGATAGTCGCCAATGAGCAGTTCTTC. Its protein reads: CASSLIVANEQFF.